Included here is one TCR beta chain sequence, with context. Its antigen is unknown. An end of the junction differs from the germline gene, which may be a read error. These data are taken from a study of cytomegalovirus exposure and HLA in healthy donors (dated by TCRdb to the late 2010s). Background on the whole study: An earlier analysis of about 560 of the donors reported about 260 Gb of sequence data and 117 million unique TCR beta sequences obtained from about 200 million T cells. Using immunosequencing, the study profiled T cell repertoires from approximately 700 subjects and related those repertoires to cytomegalovirus serostatus. A separate validation cohort of roughly 130 different subjects was used in addition to the 666-subject first cohort. To decide whether each TCR beta V gene segment behaved as functional or pseudogenic, an earlier analysis of some 600 of the donors relied on high-throughput TCR beta sequencing. In a later genetic analysis, genome-wide SNP genotypes for about 65% of the roughly 700 donors were used, and that subset was treated as a discovery cohort. Of the roughly 420 genotyped donors, more than 75% were placed in the genetic ancestry cluster associated with self-reported Caucasian donors. An early release covering roughly 580 HLA-typed donors comprised about 310 gigabases of sequencing data and roughly 86 million unique TCR sequences. Donor age, sex, ethnicity and CMV serostatus were compiled alongside the repertoire data. The number of donors typed differed by locus, with roughly 629-640 for A, B, C, DRB1 and DQB1, around 500 for DQA1, 606 for DPA1, and around 430 for DPB1. The study aimed to test whether cataloging public T cell receptors could reveal signatures of past pathogen exposure. Four or five DR-DQ haplotypes were handled as single units for association and clustering because linkage in the cohort was strong. Across under 500 genotyped donors of the cohort, an average of approximately 240,000 unique TCR beta nucleotide sequences per donor were sequenced, and around 20% of those sequences were non-productive. A later analysis re-analyzed previously published TCR beta repertoires from approximately 700 donors and added high-resolution HLA genotyping to study TCR occurrence patterns. Every discovery cohort repertoire had been produced on one sequencing platform. To predict cytomegalovirus infection status, the study combined high-throughput TCR immunosequencing, statistical association of individual TCRs with disease status, and machine learning. HLA typing covered class I and class II loci at four-digit resolution. The later analysis used no new phenotypic data to find candidate immune exposures, relying instead on TCR beta sequences and their occurrence across donors. Overall study outcomes, separate from this receptor: V-gene and J-gene trimming of TCR beta chains was associated with a missense DCLRE1C variant in a later genetic analysis, and the association was replicated in an independent cohort. A total of 150 or so TCR beta chains were listed by the study as associated with cytomegalovirus. At a false discovery rate of 0.05, a later analysis linked under 20,000 TCR beta sequences to specific HLA alleles. CMV serostatus was the only immune exposure information available for the cohort. Because counts were too low, some 17 rarely observed V segments, including chromosome 9 orphons, were left out of the earlier analysis of a few hundred of the donors. Some IMGT-functional V segments, including TRBV6-2 and TRBV6-3, could not be distinguished by the 87-base-pair reads and were therefore excluded. A group of highly shared sequence variants was considered likely to be a technical artifact of the sequencing pipeline. When HLA alleles, especially DR and DQ, strongly co-occurred, TCR associations were difficult to assign to individual alleles. A later genetic analysis reported fewer N-insertions in productive TCRs among donors in an Asian-associated ancestry cluster than the approximately 670-donor mean. Roughly uniform sequencing depth across donors was assumed in presence/absence analyses, although this assumption may not hold. Most TCR sequences were seen in very few donors, while some public TCRs were found in many individuals. In a later analysis, the rate of TCR association differed among HLA loci, with DRB1 alleles having the most associated TCRs and HLA-C alleles having the fewest. Cytomegalovirus status was reported to be diagnosed by the classifier with high specificity and sensitivity in both the original and validation cohorts. Three of the identified cytomegalovirus-associated TCR beta chains were confirmed in vitro to be specific for cytomegalovirus antigens. An earlier analysis of roughly 570 of the donors showed that most TCR beta V segments appeared in productive rearrangements either about 87% or about 30% of the time, which broadly matched IMGT annotations. A further reported finding was that TCR beta sequences accurately predicted the HLA-A and HLA-B alleles for most subjects in the first cohort. The authors suggested that the approach could potentially be extended to other disease states and immunological phenotypes. The cohort was sequenced for TCR beta chains only, and without alpha or paired-chain data the features that could be detected were limited. A later analysis found that HLA-associated TCR beta chains were more clonally expanded and had lower generation probabilities than equally common non-associated chains. Because HLA typing was missing for some donors at each locus, association tests included only the typed subset. Correlated functional status among segregating V segments might be attributable to linkage disequilibrium, but an unknown experimental factor could not be ruled out. A later analysis reported that several top co-occurrence clusters appeared linked to parvovirus B19, influenza, CMV and Epstein-Barr virus. According to a later analysis, most CMV-associated TCR beta chains appeared to be HLA-restricted, and the HLA associations seemed to be driven largely by CMV exposure.

The library was generated by the immunoSEQ multiplex PCR assay. For the multiplex PCR, a mixture combining 60 forward primers for TCR Vbeta segments and 13 reverse primers for TCR Jbeta segments was used. Amplification of the CDR3 region of rearranged TCR beta genes was performed with a multiplex PCR assay on genomic DNA. The Illumina HiSeq System was used to sequence the amplified TCR beta libraries as 87-base-pair reads. Per the authors' processing: In a later analysis, roughly 80 million unique TCR beta chains were counted across the approximately 620 repertoires, and roughly 10 million of these chains were shared by at least two donors. A nearest-neighbor algorithm error-corrected the raw reads and collapsed the reads into unique sequences, merging closely related sequences to remove PCR and sequencing errors. Alignment of CDR3 sequences to IMGT reference sequences was used to assign V, D and J gene segments. For a sequence to be retained, at least a six-nucleotide match to both a V gene segment and a J gene segment was required. A rearrangement was called productive if the CDR3 had no stop codons and remained in frame with V and J, and every other rearrangement was called non-productive. Following IMGT convention, CDR3 was defined as the stretch from the second conserved V-encoded cysteine to the conserved J-encoded phenylalanine. The earlier analysis of about 500 of the donors excluded sequences that lacked an unambiguous match to a single V gene segment. In an earlier analysis of roughly 500 of the donors, V segments were called functional above 56.7% productive rearrangements and were called segregating when the between-donor standard deviation exceeded 5%. A statistical classification framework was built to diagnose cytomegalovirus status from the catalog of TCR beta chain sequences. V and J gene assignment, in a later analysis, came from comparing TCR nucleotide sequences with IMGT/GENE-DB human TR gene sequences. In a later analysis, CDR3 sequences and most-parsimonious VDJ recombination scenarios were assigned using the TCRdist pipeline. In a later analysis, every TCR beta chain was defined by the combination of its CDR3 amino acid sequence and its V-gene family, and reads without a unique V-gene family were dropped. In a later analysis, 450 to 600 highly shared, low-generation-probability nucleotide sequences were removed to address suspected cross-contamination and a sequencing artifact. A later analysis calculated a clonal expansion index for each public chain from normalized within-repertoire ranks of inferred template counts. In a later analysis, generation probabilities were computed using a VDJ recombination model fitted to out-of-frame rearrangements, and the results were checked against IGoR. In a later analysis, hypergeometric tests were used to score TCR-TCR, TCR-HLA and TCR-CMV co-occurrence, with a repertoire-size bias correction applied to TCR pairs. A later analysis estimated false discovery rates by permuting HLA or CMV assignments 20 times. In a later analysis, co-occurring TCRs were grouped using DBSCAN, with TCRdist sequence similarity added in when clustering inside HLA-allele-positive subsets. Repertoires with fewer than 30,000 or more than 120,000 public chains, plus five repertoires with anomalous nucleotide sharing, were excluded from co-occurrence clustering. TCRdb stores this immuneACCESS table with in-frame sequences only. Part of the clones is absent; in the studies checked, under half of the shortfall reflects unresolved V genes, and no reason is known for the rest. V and J calls and clone size are given by that table; D and trimming were obtained from the DNA. This sample's table has entries for about 140,000 clones. The ten largest clones represent about 2.2% of the sample.

CDR1 and CDR2 (GTSNPN, SVGIG) derive from the germline V gene (reference sequence). Including cysteine and phenylalanine, the CDR3 has 13 amino acids. Kept here is only the CDR3 DNA, which spans 39 bases and is read in frame from base 1. In total, approximately 700 healthy bone marrow donors made up the cohort. At the time of sampling, all cohort members were nominally healthy, though unrecorded immune exposures were likely present. The donor was CMV seronegative and was included in the group of approximately 350 seronegative cohort members. Every donor gave a peripheral blood sample, and the peripheral blood mononuclear cells from that sample were used for TCR beta sequencing. The Qiagen DNeasy Blood Extraction Kit was used to extract genomic DNA from the blood cell samples.

The sample was PBMCs. This receptor chain uses TRBV30 and TRBJ2-4, and TRBD1 aligns with 8 junction nucleotides. The TCR originated in a woman aged 18-29 years in good health and CMV-seronegative. The sequence in DNA is TGTGCCCGGAGTAGACAGGGGATCGACATTCAGTACTTC. This gives the protein CARSRQGIDIQYF. The full variable domain, with segments outside the CDR3 supplied by the reference TRBV30 and TRBJ2-4 proteins, appears as SQTIHQWPATLVQPVGSPLSLECTVEGTSNPNLYWYRQAAGRGLQLLFYSVGIGQISSEVPQNLSASRPQDRQFILSSKKLLLSDSGFYLCARSRQGIDIQYFGAGTRLSVL.